This T cell receptor (beta chain) was recorded in a study of blood T cell repertoires in COVID-19. Study-wide context: Sites across the United States, Italy and Spain contributed samples from acute and convalescent COVID-19. T cells, B-cell-depleted T cells, or PBMCs provided the cDNA or gDNA that served as material.

The CDR3 has 14 residues. Looked up from germline, CDR1 is LGHDT and CDR2 is YNNKEL (reference sequence). Per the authors' pipeline: From reference gene primer amplification, estimates of nucleated cell counts were derived. Sequenced by immunoSEQ multiplex PCR; TCRdb stores in-frame clones only, minus some. That table supplies the V and J calls and clone size; D and trimming were determined from the DNA. The table records about 32,000 clones, more than 85% of them present only once. Sequencing was carried out using peripheral blood. V and J are TRBV3-1 (or the pseudogene TRBV3-2) and TRBJ1-4, with D maybe TRBD1 (6 bases). With the DNA end fitting TRBJ2-2 better, the J assignment may be wrong. The receptor was derived from a male donor with active COVID-19. CDR3 in amino acids: CASSLRGSRTELFF. The CDR3 DNA reads TGTGCCAGCAGCCTAAGGGGGAGCAGGACGGAGCTGTTTTTT.